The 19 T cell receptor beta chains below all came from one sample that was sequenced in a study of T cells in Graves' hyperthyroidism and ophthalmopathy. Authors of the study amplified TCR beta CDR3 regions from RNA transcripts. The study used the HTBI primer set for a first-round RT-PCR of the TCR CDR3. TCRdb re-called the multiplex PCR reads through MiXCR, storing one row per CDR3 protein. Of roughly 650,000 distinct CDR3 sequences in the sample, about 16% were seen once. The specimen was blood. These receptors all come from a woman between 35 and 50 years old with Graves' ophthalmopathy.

The CDR3: CASSPGREQYF. The CDR3 region has the DNA TGCGCCAGCAGCCCAGGGAGGGAGCAGTACTTC. This chain joins TRBV5-1 and TRBJ2-7; tentatively, D is TRBD2 (6 bases). The V and J ends lost 4 bases and 7 bases respectively, with 9 bases between them. This CDR3 comprises 11 residues. Germline CDR1 is SGHRS and CDR2 is YFSETQ.

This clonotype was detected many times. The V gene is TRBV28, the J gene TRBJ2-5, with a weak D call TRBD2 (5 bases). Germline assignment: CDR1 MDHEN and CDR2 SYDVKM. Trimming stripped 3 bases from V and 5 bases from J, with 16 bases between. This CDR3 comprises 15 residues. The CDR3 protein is CASSFPRAGLETQYF. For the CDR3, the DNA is TGTGCCAGCAGTTTTCCGAGGGCAGGCTTGGAGACCCAGTACTTC.

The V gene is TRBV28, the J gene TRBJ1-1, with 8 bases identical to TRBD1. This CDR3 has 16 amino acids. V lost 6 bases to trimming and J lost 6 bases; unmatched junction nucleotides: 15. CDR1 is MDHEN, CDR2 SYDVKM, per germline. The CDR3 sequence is CASRPGGRGRTAEAFF. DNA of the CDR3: TGTGCCAGCAGACCTGGCGGCAGGGGGCGGACCGCTGAAGCTTTCTTT. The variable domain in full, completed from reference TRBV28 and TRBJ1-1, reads DVKVTQSSRYLVKRTGEKVFLECVQDMDHENMFWYRQDPGLGLRLIYFSYDVKMKEKGDIPEGYSVSREKKERFSLILESASTNQTSMYLCASRPGGRGRTAEAFFGQGTRLTVV.

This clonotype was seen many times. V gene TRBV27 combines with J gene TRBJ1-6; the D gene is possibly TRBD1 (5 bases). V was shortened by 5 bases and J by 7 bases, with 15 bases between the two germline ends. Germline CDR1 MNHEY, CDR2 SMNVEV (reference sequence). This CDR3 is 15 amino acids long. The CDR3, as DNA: TGTGCCAGCAGTAGAAACGGGGCCCTAAATTCACCCCTCCACTTT. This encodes CASSRNGALNSPLHF.

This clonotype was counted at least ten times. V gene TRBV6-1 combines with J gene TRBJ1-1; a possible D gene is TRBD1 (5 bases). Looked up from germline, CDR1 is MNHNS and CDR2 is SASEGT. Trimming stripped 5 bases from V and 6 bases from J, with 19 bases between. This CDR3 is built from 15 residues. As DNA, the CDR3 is TGTGCCAGCAGTAAAAACCCTAGCGACAGTTCTGAAGCTTTCTTT. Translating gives CASSKNPSDSSEAFF.

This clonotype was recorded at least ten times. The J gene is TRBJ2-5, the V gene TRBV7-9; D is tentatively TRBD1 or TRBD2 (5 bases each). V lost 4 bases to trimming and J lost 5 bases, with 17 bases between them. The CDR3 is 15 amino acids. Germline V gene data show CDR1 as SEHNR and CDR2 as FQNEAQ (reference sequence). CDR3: CASSSQGPALETQYF. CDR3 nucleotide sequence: TGTGCCAGCAGCTCCCAGGGACCTGCTCTCGAGACCCAGTACTTC.

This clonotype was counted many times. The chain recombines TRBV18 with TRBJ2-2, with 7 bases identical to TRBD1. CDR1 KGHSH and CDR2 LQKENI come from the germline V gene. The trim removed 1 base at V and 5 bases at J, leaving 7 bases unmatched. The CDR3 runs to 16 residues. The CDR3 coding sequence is TGTGCCAGCTCACCACTCGACAGGGTGGGAACCGGGGAGCTGTTTTTT. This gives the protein CASSPLDRVGTGELFF.

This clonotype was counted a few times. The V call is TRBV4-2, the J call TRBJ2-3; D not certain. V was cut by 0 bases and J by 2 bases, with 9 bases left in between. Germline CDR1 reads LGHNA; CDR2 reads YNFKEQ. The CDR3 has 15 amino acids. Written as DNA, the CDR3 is TGTGCCAGCAGCCAAGAAAGGCTTACCACAGATACGCAGTATTTT. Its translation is CASSQERLTTDTQYF.

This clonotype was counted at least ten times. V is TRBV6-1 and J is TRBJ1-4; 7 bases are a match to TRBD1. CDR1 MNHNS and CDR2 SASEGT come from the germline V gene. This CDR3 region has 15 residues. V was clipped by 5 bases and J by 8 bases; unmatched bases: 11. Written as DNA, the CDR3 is TGTGCCAGCAGTCCGCGACAGGGATCGTGGGAAAAACTGTTTTTT. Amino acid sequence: CASSPRQGSWEKLFF.

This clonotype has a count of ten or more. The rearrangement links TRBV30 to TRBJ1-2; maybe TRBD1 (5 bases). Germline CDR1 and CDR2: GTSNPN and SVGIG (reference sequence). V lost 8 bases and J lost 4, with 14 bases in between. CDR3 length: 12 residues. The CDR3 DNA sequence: TGTGCCGGCCAGGGAAAACTCTATGGCTACACCTTC. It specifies CAGQGKLYGYTF.

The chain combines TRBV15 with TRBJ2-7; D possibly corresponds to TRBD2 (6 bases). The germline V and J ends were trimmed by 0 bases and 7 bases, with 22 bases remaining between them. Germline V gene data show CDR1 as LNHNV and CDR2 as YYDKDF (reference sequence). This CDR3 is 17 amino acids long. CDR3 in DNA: TGTGCCACCAGCAGAGATTCGGTGGGGGGTTCCTTGAGAGAGCAGTACTTC. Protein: CATSRDSVGGSLREQYF.

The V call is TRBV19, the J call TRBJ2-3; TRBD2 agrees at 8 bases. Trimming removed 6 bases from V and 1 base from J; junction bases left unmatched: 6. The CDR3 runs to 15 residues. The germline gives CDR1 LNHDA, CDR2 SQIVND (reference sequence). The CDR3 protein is CASRETSVGTDTQYF. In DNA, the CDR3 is TGTGCCAGTAGGGAGACTAGCGTTGGCACAGATACGCAGTATTTT.

The CDR3 sequence is CASSIGRVHGRSSTDTQYF. For the CDR3, the DNA is TGTGCCAGTAGTATCGGCAGGGTCCATGGTCGTTCTAGCACAGATACGCAGTATTTT. This rearrangement joins TRBV19 to TRBJ2-3; TRBD1 might be the D (5 bases). From germline, CDR1 is LNHDA and CDR2 SQIVND (reference sequence). The CDR3 sequence is 19 residues long. Trimming shortened V by 3 bases and J by 0 bases, and 22 bases separated the two germline ends.

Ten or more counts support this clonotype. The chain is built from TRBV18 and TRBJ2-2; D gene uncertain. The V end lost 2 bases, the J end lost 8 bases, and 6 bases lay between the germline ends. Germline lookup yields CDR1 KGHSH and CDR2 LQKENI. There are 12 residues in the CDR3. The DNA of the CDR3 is TGTGCCAGCTCACCAGCTGGGGGGGAGCTGTTTTTT. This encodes CASSPAGGELFF.

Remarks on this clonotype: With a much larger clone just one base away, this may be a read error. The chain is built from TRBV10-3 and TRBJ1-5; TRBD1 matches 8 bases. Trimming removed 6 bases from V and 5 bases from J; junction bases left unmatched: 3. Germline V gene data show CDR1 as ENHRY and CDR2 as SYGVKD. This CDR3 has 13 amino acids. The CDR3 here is CAISQTGDQPQHF. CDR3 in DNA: TGTGCCATCAGCCAGACAGGGGATCAGCCCCAGCATTTT.

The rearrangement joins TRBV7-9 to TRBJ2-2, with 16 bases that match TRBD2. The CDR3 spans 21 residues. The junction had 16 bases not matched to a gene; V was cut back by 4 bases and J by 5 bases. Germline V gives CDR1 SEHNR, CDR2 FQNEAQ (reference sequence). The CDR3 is CASSSEGLAGGPMVRTGELFF. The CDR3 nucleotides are TGTGCCAGCAGCTCCGAGGGACTAGCGGGGGGGCCGATGGTTCGGACCGGGGAGCTGTTTTTT. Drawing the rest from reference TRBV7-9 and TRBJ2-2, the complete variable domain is DTGVSQNPRHKITKRGQNVTFRCDPISEHNRLYWYRQTLGQGPEFLTYFQNEAQLEKSRLLSDRFSAERPKGSFSTLEIQRTEQGDSAMYLCASSSEGLAGGPMVRTGELFFGEGSRLTVL.

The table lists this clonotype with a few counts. CDR3 loop: CASSTRQGGTGELFF. The DNA of the CDR3 is TGCGCCAGCAGCACGCGACAGGGGGGCACCGGGGAGCTGTTTTTT. V is TRBV5-1 and J is TRBJ2-2; TRBD1 agrees at 9 bases. Germline V gives CDR1 SGHRS, CDR2 YFSETQ. The CDR3 covers 15 residues. V lost 4 bases, J lost 4 bases, and 5 bases stayed unmatched.

The CDR3 is CASREPLGTGSNQPQHF. The CDR3, as DNA: TGTGCCAGCAGAGAGCCCCTGGGGACAGGGTCCAATCAGCCCCAGCATTTT. The rearrangement links TRBV6-1 to TRBJ1-5, with TRBD1 matching over 9 bases. Per the germline V gene, CDR1 is MNHNS and CDR2 is SASEGT. This CDR3 has 17 amino acids. V gave up 6 bases and J gave up 3 bases; unmatched junction bases: 12.

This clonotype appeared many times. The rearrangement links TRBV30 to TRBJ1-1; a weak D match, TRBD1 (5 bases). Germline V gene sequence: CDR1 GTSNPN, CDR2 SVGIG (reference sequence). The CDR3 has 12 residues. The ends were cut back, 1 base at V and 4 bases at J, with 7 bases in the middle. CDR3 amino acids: CAWSAQGTEAFF. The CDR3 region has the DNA TGTGCCTGGAGTGCCCAGGGCACTGAAGCTTTCTTT.